This paragraph covers one T cell receptor beta chain sequence. The antigen remains undetermined. The data are from a study of cytomegalovirus exposure and HLA in healthy donors. Notes on the study in general: Versus the approximately 670-donor mean, an Asian-associated ancestry cluster reportedly showed fewer N-insertions in a later analysis.

Both 60 Vbeta primers and 13 Jbeta primers went into the PCR. Assay used: immunoSEQ multiplex PCR; TCRdb lists only in-frame clones, some missing. The data hold nearly 200,000 clones, with approximately 85% observed a single time. The germline V gene encodes CDR1 SGHRS and CDR2 YFSETQ. Trimming removed 0 bases at V and 5 bases at J, with 12 bases between. The CDR3 sequence is 15 residues long. Sequenced material: PBMCs. The V and J genes are TRBV5-1 and TRBJ2-1; tentative D call: TRBD2 (5 bases). This TCR derives from a woman in her forties or fifties in good health and CMV-seropositive. CDR3 DNA: TGCGCCAGCAGCTTGGCTGGTAGCGAGCACAATGAGCAGTTCTTC. This translates into CASSLAGSEHNEQFF.